The 19 T cell receptor beta chains in this list originate from one sample, sequenced in a study of technical replicates of blood from a handful of donors. Sequencing used immunoSEQ multiplex PCR; TCRdb keeps in-frame clones, though not all of them. The table shows 68,000 or so clones, with around 94% occurring only once. The sequencing sample was made of T cells isolated from PBMCs. The receptors derive from a human donor in good health.

Comment on this clone: Germline and junction disagree at one end, which may indicate a read error. The chain combines TRBV7-7 with TRBJ2-7, with 8 bases aligning to TRBD1. Looked up from germline, CDR1 is SSHAT and CDR2 is FNYEAQ (reference sequence). CDR3 size: 13 residues. CDR3 amino acids: CASSSDRDGEQYF. The CDR3 DNA reads as TGTGCTAGCAGCTCGGACAGGGATGGCGAGCAGTACTTC. The full variable domain, its missing parts supplied by reference TRBV7-7 and TRBJ2-7, is GAGVSQSPRYKVTKRGQDVTLRCDPISSHATLYWYQQALGQGPEFLTYFNYEAQPDKSGLPSDRFSAERPEGSISTLTIQRTEQRDSAMYRCASSSDRDGEQYFGPGTRLTVT.

The chain combines TRBV2 with TRBJ2-7; 8 bases are a match to TRBD1. Per the germline V gene, CDR1 is SNHLY and CDR2 is FYNNEI. With V trimmed by 6 bases and J by 4 bases, 8 bases remained unmatched. The CDR3 sequence is 14 residues long. The CDR3: CASRPQGEGYEQYF. The CDR3, as DNA: TGTGCCAGCAGGCCACAGGGGGAAGGGTACGAGCAGTACTTC.

The chain uses TRBV28 and TRBJ1-1; D remains ambiguous. The V gene's germline CDR1 is MDHEN and CDR2 SYDVKM. Trimming left V 2 bases short and J 12 bases short, with 16 bases between. This CDR3 is built from 13 residues. The DNA of the CDR3 is TGTGCCAGCAGTTTAAGAGGACTAGGAATGACTTTCTTT. It is translated as CASSLRGLGMTFF.

The rearrangement links TRBV2 to TRBJ1-5; TRBD1 agrees at 7 bases. The CDR3 extends over 15 amino acids. Trimming at V came to 5 bases and at J to 7 bases, leaving 11 bases not matched to a gene. Germline CDR1 SNHLY, CDR2 FYNNEI. This CDR3 is CASSRTGTAEQPQHF. CDR3 DNA: TGTGCCAGCAGTCGGACCGGGACAGCGGAACAGCCCCAGCATTTT.

The chain joins TRBV30 to TRBJ2-7, with D perhaps TRBD1 (6 bases). CDR3 length: 14 amino acids. Trimming pared 4 bases from V and 0 bases from J, leaving 13 bases between. Germline CDR1 and CDR2: GTSNPN and SVGIG (reference sequence). CDR3 region: CAWNPGQYSYEQYF. The CDR3, as DNA: TGTGCCTGGAATCCGGGACAATACTCCTACGAGCAGTACTTC.

The rearrangement links TRBV14 to TRBJ1-5; perhaps TRBD1 as D (5 bases). V lost 4 bases and J lost 6, with 13 bases in between. The CDR3 totals 14 residues. Germline CDR1 reads SGHDN; CDR2 reads FVKESK. The CDR3 reads CASSRPGHGQPQHF. The CDR3 DNA follows: TGTGCCAGCAGCCGACCTGGACACGGTCAGCCCCAGCATTTT. Full variable domain (missing parts from reference TRBV14 and TRBJ1-5): EAGVTQFPSHSVIEKGQTVTLRCDPISGHDNLYWYRRVMGKEIKFLLHFVKESKQDESGMPNNRFLAERTGGTYSTLKVQPAELEDSGVYFCASSRPGHGQPQHFGDGTRLSIL.

CDR3 sequence: CSSGGTGSYNEQFF. The CDR3 DNA reads TGCAGTTCAGGAGGTACAGGGTCATACAATGAGCAGTTCTTC. This chain connects TRBV29-1 to TRBJ2-1, with a possible D match to TRBD1 (6 bases). The germline V gene has CDR1 SQVTM and CDR2 ANQGSEA. The CDR3 is made up of 14 amino acids.

This clone was picked up a small number of times. The chain employs TRBV10-3 and TRBJ2-7, with D perhaps matching TRBD1 (6 bases). The ends were cut back, 0 bases at V and 3 bases at J, with 18 bases in the middle. The germline gives CDR1 ENHRY, CDR2 SYGVKD. This CDR3 is 17 amino acids long. The CDR3, as DNA: TGTGCCATCAGTGAGTCGGGAACACAGGGAATCCGCTACGAGCAGTACTTC. As protein: CAISESGTQGIRYEQYF.

This chain uses TRBV4-1 with TRBJ2-3; the match to TRBD2 covers 8 bases. V was pared by 1 base and J by 2 bases, with 2 bases of the junction left unmatched. Germline CDR1 reads MGHRA; CDR2 reads YSYEKL. The CDR3 length is 15 residues. CDR3 in DNA: TGCGCCAGCAGCCAAGCAGCGGGGGCCACAGATACGCAGTATTTT. As protein: CASSQAAGATDTQYF.

The chain links TRBV4-1 to TRBJ2-1; no reliable D call. Germline lookup yields CDR1 MGHRA and CDR2 YSYEKL. With 1 base removed from V and 6 bases from J, the gap between germline ends came to 7 bases. The CDR3 is 13 amino acids. CDR3 sequence (DNA): TGCGCCAGCAGCCAAGCAGTACGCAATGAGCAGTTCTTC. Protein: CASSQAVRNEQFF.

This chain joins TRBV12-5 and TRBJ2-7; possible D gene TRBD1, 6 bases. Germline CDR1 and CDR2: LGHNT and FRNRAP. CDR3 length: 13 residues. The V end lost 5 bases, the J end lost 2 bases, and 10 bases lay between the germline ends. CDR3 sequence (DNA): TGTGCTAGTGGTACAGGGTTGGCCTACGAGCAGTACTTC. Its translation: CASGTGLAYEQYF.

The chain recombines TRBV19 with TRBJ2-2; D is possibly TRBD2 (7 bases). The V gene lost 7 bases and the J gene lost 7 bases, with 13 bases spanning the gap. The germline V gene encodes CDR1 LNHDA and CDR2 SQIVND (reference sequence). CDR3 length: 13 residues. CDR3 region: CASKGGGHGELFF. The CDR3 nucleotides are TGTGCCAGTAAAGGCGGGGGACACGGGGAGCTGTTTTTT.

The sample holds a few counts of this clone. The rearrangement uses TRBV28 and TRBJ2-1; no clear D gene. This CDR3 region has 13 residues. Germline CDR1 reads MDHEN; CDR2 reads SYDVKM. V dropped 5 bases and J dropped 6 bases, with 11 bases sitting between them. CDR3 protein: CASSPIVANEQFF. The CDR3 DNA reads TGTGCCAGCAGTCCAATAGTCGCCAATGAGCAGTTCTTC.

The chain links TRBV6-4 to TRBJ1-5; a possible D gene is TRBD1 (5 bases). Germline V CDR1 and CDR2: MRHNA, SNTAGT. The CDR3 contains 15 residues. V shed 8 bases and J shed 0 bases, with 14 bases lying between them. The chain's CDR3 is CASGKKTDSNQPQHF. CDR3 coding DNA: TGTGCCAGCGGCAAAAAGACAGATAGCAATCAGCCCCAGCATTTT.

The genes are TRBV7-9 and TRBJ2-5; tentatively, D is TRBD2 (6 bases). Trimming left V 0 bases short and J 5 bases short, with 10 bases between. Germline CDR1 is SEHNR and CDR2 is FQNEAQ (reference sequence). CDR3 length: 14 residues. As DNA, the CDR3 is TGTGCCAGCAGCTTAGCCATAGGGAGGGAGACCCAGTACTTC. This encodes CASSLAIGRETQYF.

The chain is built from TRBV5-1 and TRBJ2-5, with 7 bases identical to TRBD1. Germline V CDR1 and CDR2: SGHRS, YFSETQ. There are 18 residues in the CDR3. V trimming: 1 base; J trimming: 1 base; junction bases outside the gene matches: 13. CDR3 sequence: CASSLSSQETGPQETQYF. The CDR3 DNA sequence: TGCGCCAGCAGCTTGAGTTCGCAAGAGACAGGGCCCCAAGAGACCCAGTACTTC. Based on the CDR3 plus reference TRBV5-1 and TRBJ2-5, the full variable domain is KAGVTQTPRYLIKTRGQQVTLSCSPISGHRSVSWYQQTPGQGLQFLFEYFSETQRNKGNFPGRFSGRQFSNSRSEMNVSTLELGDSALYLCASSLSSQETGPQETQYFGPGTRLLVL.

The CDR3 region is CASMIGLAGVNEQFF. The CDR3 DNA reads as TGTGCTAGCATGATCGGGCTAGCGGGAGTAAACGAGCAGTTCTTC. The chain employs TRBV12-5 and TRBJ2-1; 10 positions agree with TRBD2. This CDR3 is built from 15 residues. V shed 9 bases, J shed 10 bases, and the junction held 15 bases outside the gene matches. The germline CDR1 and CDR2 sequences are LGHNT and FRNRAP.

V gene TRBV9 combines with J gene TRBJ2-3, with 7 bases identical to TRBD2. V lost 0 bases to trimming and J lost 4 bases; unmatched junction nucleotides: 5. The germline gives CDR1 SGDLS, CDR2 YYNGEE. The CDR3 is 15 amino acids. For the CDR3, the DNA is TGTGCCAGCAGCGTAGGAGGGGACTACGCAGATACGCAGTATTTT. Protein sequence: CASSVGGDYADTQYF.

This clone has only a few counts. V is TRBV5-1 and J is TRBJ2-6; possibly TRBD1 for D (5 bases). The CDR3 covers 15 residues. The germline gives CDR1 SGHRS, CDR2 YFSETQ. Trimming took 4 bases from V and 0 from J, leaving 8 bases between them. In nucleotides, the CDR3 is TGCGCCAGCAGCGTTGACAGCTCTGGGGCCAACGTCCTGACTTTC. Translation: CASSVDSSGANVLTF.